A single sample gave rise to the 20 T cell receptor beta chains below, sequenced in a study of identifying expanded T cells in peripheral blood. Sequencing was performed with immunoSEQ multiplex PCR; in TCRdb, only in-frame clones are kept and a portion is missing. The sample holds around 130,000 clones, approximately 86% seen once. The specimen sequenced was blood. The receptors were gathered from a person aged 18 to 75 in good health.

The genes are TRBV7-9 and TRBJ1-5; 9 nucleotides agree with TRBD1. CDR3 size: 18 residues. Germline loops: CDR1 SEHNR, CDR2 FQNEAQ (reference sequence). V gave up 2 bases and J gave up 2 bases; unmatched junction bases: 10. The CDR3 coding sequence is TGTGCCAGCAGCTTAACGACAGGGGGGTGGTTGGGCAATCAGCCCCAGCATTTT. Its protein is CASSLTTGGWLGNQPQHF.

The gene calls are TRBV29-1 and TRBJ2-1; perhaps D is TRBD1 or TRBD2 (5 bases each). This CDR3 is 14 amino acids long. Germline V gene data show CDR1 as SQVTM and CDR2 as ANQGSEA. Trimming shortened V by 5 bases and J by 7 bases, and 18 bases separated the two germline ends. DNA for the CDR3: TGCAGCGTTCAAGGGGAGAGGACCTTGAATGAGCAGTTCTTC. It translates to CSVQGERTLNEQFF.

This rearrangement joins TRBV7-9 to TRBJ1-2, with unresolved D. The ends were cut back, 6 bases at V and 8 bases at J, with 10 bases in the middle. The CDR3 has 11 amino acids. Germline V gene sequence: CDR1 SEHNR, CDR2 FQNEAQ (reference sequence). In DNA, the CDR3 is TGTGCCAGCAGTTATCTGGAAGGCTACACCTTC. It specifies CASSYLEGYTF.

This clone came up once. J is TRBJ1-4 and V is TRBV19; D possibly corresponds to TRBD1 (6 bases). The germline gives CDR1 LNHDA, CDR2 SQIVND (reference sequence). This CDR3 contains 16 residues. V was cut by 3 bases and J by 7 bases, with 18 bases left in between. DNA for the CDR3: TGTGCCAGTAGTATCCAGGGGACAACAGGTGGTGAAAAACTGTTTTTT. Its protein product is CASSIQGTTGGEKLFF.

This chain's CDR3 is CSVWAGSGVSSTYGYTF. Here the CDR3 DNA reads TGCAGCGTTTGGGCAGGGTCAGGGGTCTCCTCCACCTATGGCTACACCTTC. This rearrangement joins TRBV29-1 to TRBJ1-2; perhaps TRBD1 as D (6 bases). Trimming shortened V by 5 bases and J by 4 bases, and 26 bases separated the two germline ends. Germline V lookup: CDR1 SQVTM, CDR2 ANQGSEA. CDR3 length equals 17 residues.

The chain combines TRBV19 with TRBJ2-7, with 7 bases matching TRBD2. There are 16 residues in the CDR3. The V segment lost 4 bases and the J segment 5 bases; nucleotides outside the gene matches: 14. Looked up from germline, CDR1 is LNHDA and CDR2 is SQIVND (reference sequence). The CDR3 DNA follows: TGTGCCAGTAGTACGGAAGGTGGGGGGAGGGCCCACGAGCAGTACTTC. Protein sequence: CASSTEGGGRAHEQYF.

The V and J genes are TRBV4-3 and TRBJ1-4; maybe TRBD1 (5 bases). The CDR3 is made up of 16 amino acids. CDR1 and CDR2 from the germline V gene are LGHNA and YSLEER. The germline V and J ends were trimmed by 1 base and 3 bases, with 12 bases remaining between them. This chain's CDR3 is CASSQAGFMANEKLFF. The CDR3 region has the DNA TGCGCCAGCAGCCAAGCAGGGTTTATGGCTAATGAAAAACTGTTTTTT.

The CDR3 sequence: CATSSRYNTSTDTQYF. CDR3 DNA: TGTGCCACCAGCAGTAGATATAACACTAGCACAGATACGCAGTATTTT. The V and J genes are TRBV15 and TRBJ2-3; no reliable D call. The CDR3 is 16 amino acids. Germline loops: CDR1 LNHNV, CDR2 YYDKDF (reference sequence). V was pared by 3 bases and J by 0 bases, with 13 bases between.

The chain uses TRBV6-5 and TRBJ2-7, with no clear D. The CDR3 is made up of 11 amino acids. Germline lookup yields CDR1 MNHEY and CDR2 SVGAGI. V dropped 6 bases and J dropped 3 bases, with 6 bases sitting between them. CDR3 in amino acids: CASRSIYEQYF. DNA for the CDR3: TGTGCCAGCAGAAGTATCTACGAGCAGTACTTC.

The rearrangement uses TRBV7-3 and TRBJ2-5; 7 bases align to TRBD1. Germline V gene data show CDR1 as SGHTA and CDR2 as FQGTGA. The ends lost 4 bases at V and 2 bases at J; junction bases unmatched: 7. The CDR3 covers 15 residues. CDR3 sequence (DNA): TGTGCCAGCAGCTCCCTAGACAGGGTACAAGAGACCCAGTACTTC. Its protein product is CASSSLDRVQETQYF.

This clone was counted only a few times. The genes are TRBV19 and TRBJ1-2, with D hard to call. Trimming left V 3 bases short and J 1 base short, with 6 bases between. This CDR3 region has 13 residues. Germline CDR1 LNHDA, CDR2 SQIVND (reference sequence). The CDR3 DNA follows: TGTGCCAGTAGTATGGTTGTTAACTATGGCTACACCTTC. Its translation is CASSMVVNYGYTF. Using reference TRBV19 and TRBJ1-2 for the parts outside the CDR3, the full variable domain is DGGITQSPKYLFRKEGQNVTLSCEQNLNHDAMYWYRQDPGQGLRLIYYSQIVNDFQKGDIAEGYSVSREKKESFPLTVTSAQKNPTAFYLCASSMVVNYGYTFGSGTRLTVV.

The CDR3, as DNA: TGTGCCAGCAGCTCATCGACTAGCGGGGGGACAGATACGCAGTATTTT. Translation: CASSSSTSGGTDTQYF. The chain recombines TRBV7-3 with TRBJ2-3; 13 bases align to TRBD2. J lost 3 bases, V lost 4 bases, and 4 bases had no gene match. The CDR3 spans 16 residues. Germline CDR1 is SGHTA and CDR2 is FQGTGA.

The chain couples TRBV7-9 to TRBJ2-7; perhaps TRBD1 as D (6 bases). V was trimmed by 0 bases and J by 7 bases, leaving 13 bases between them. CDR1 SEHNR and CDR2 FQNEAQ come from the germline V gene (reference sequence). This CDR3 region has 14 residues. This CDR3 is CASSLAGAGEEQYF. CDR3 sequence (DNA): TGTGCCAGCAGCTTAGCTGGGGCAGGGGAGGAGCAGTACTTC.

The chain combines TRBV7-8 with TRBJ2-7; D may be TRBD2 (5 bases). CDR1 SGHVS and CDR2 FQNEAQ come from the germline V gene. Trimming removed 0 bases at V and 2 bases at J, with 14 bases between. CDR3 length: 16 residues. CDR3: CASSLASQRRAYEQYF. DNA for the CDR3: TGTGCCAGCAGCTTAGCTTCTCAGCGGAGAGCCTACGAGCAGTACTTC.

This clone was seen once. The chain has TRBV9 and TRBJ2-1, with 8 positions matching TRBD2. CDR3 length: 15 amino acids. Germline V lookup: CDR1 SGDLS, CDR2 YYNGEE. Trimming removed 4 bases from V and 9 bases from J; junction bases left unmatched: 12. The CDR3, as DNA: TGTGCCAGCAGCACCCGACTAGCGAGATCCGGTGAGCAGTTCTTC. Translating gives CASSTRLARSGEQFF. The whole variable domain, filled in from reference TRBV9 and TRBJ2-1, reads DSGVTQTPKHLITATGQRVTLRCSPRSGDLSVYWYQQSLDQGLQFLIQYYNGEERAKGNILERFSAQQFPDLHSELNLSSLELGDSALYFCASSTRLARSGEQFFGPGTRLTVL.

CDR3 sequence (DNA): TGTGCCAGCTCACCTTGGGACAGGACCTACGAGCAGTACTTC. Protein product: CASSPWDRTYEQYF. This chain joins TRBV18 and TRBJ2-7; TRBD1 aligns across 8 bases. Trimming cost V 3 bases and J 2 bases; bases outside gene matches: 3. CDR3 length: 14 residues. Germline CDR1 KGHSH, CDR2 LQKENI.

V is TRBV18 and J is TRBJ1-5; D is unresolved. The V gene's germline CDR1 is KGHSH and CDR2 LQKENI. Trimming stripped 5 bases from V and 3 bases from J, with 11 bases between. The CDR3 covers 14 residues. The CDR3 nucleotides are TGTGCCAGCTCAGGGGAGTTGGACAATCAGCCCCAGCATTTT. Translating gives CASSGELDNQPQHF.

This clone has only one observation. This rearrangement joins TRBV6-5 to TRBJ1-1; the D gene is possibly TRBD1 (6 bases). This CDR3 has 15 amino acids. Germline lookup yields CDR1 MNHEY and CDR2 SVGAGI. The ends were cut back, 0 bases at V and 1 base at J, with 9 bases in the middle. The CDR3 loop is CASSYSTRGNTEAFF. For the CDR3, the DNA is TGTGCCAGCAGTTACTCGACCAGGGGGAACACTGAAGCTTTCTTT.

The rearrangement uses TRBV9 and TRBJ2-7; 8 bases align to TRBD1. The CDR3 runs 15 residues. With V trimmed by 2 bases and J by 1 base, 5 bases remained unmatched. Germline V gene sequence: CDR1 SGDLS, CDR2 YYNGEE. Here the CDR3 reads CASSVRTGLSYEQYF. For the CDR3, the DNA is TGTGCCAGCAGCGTGAGGACAGGGTTGTCCTACGAGCAGTACTTC.

The chain has TRBV11-2 and TRBJ2-3, with 9 bases matching TRBD2. Germline-derived CDR1 and CDR2 are SGHAT and FQNNGV. The CDR3 is 16 amino acids. V dropped 3 bases and J dropped 10; count of bases not matched to a gene: 14. The DNA of the CDR3 is TGTGCCAGCAGCTTCGATCCCATAGCGGGAGTGGTCGCGCAGTATTTT. It is translated as CASSFDPIAGVVAQYF. The entire variable domain, with the rest obtained from reference TRBV11-2 and TRBJ2-3, is as follows: EAGVAQSPRYKIIEKRQSVAFWCNPISGHATLYWYQQILGQGPKLLIQFQNNGVVDDSQLPKDRFSAERLKGVDSTLKIQPAKLEDSAVYLCASSFDPIAGVVAQYFGPGTRLTVL.